This T cell receptor beta chain was sequenced in a study of T cells after yellow fever vaccination. Study context: Libraries from low-cell-number fractions were prepared with the SMART-Seq v4 Ultra Low Input RNA kit.

Researchers made TCR cDNA using 5'RACE template switching, and this step added a universal primer site and UMIs. Each CDR3 protein gets one entry after TCRdb re-called the 5' RACE reads with MiXCR. The data hold 120,000 or so distinct CDR3 sequences, with 15% observed a single time. This clonotype was picked up a small number of times. V dropped 7 bases and J dropped 5; count of bases not matched to a gene: 8. Germline CDR1 LGHNA, CDR2 YSLEER. The CDR3 extends over 15 amino acids. The specimen comprised CD8+ T cells sorted from PBMCs, sampled 5 days after the yellow fever booster vaccination. This receptor was identified in a man aged 18 to 30 who received the YFV17D yellow fever vaccine. J is TRBJ2-1 and V is TRBV4-3; TRBD1 matches 10 bases. Written as DNA, the CDR3 is TGCGCCAGCACCCCGGGACAGGGGACCCACAATGAGCAGTTCTTC. As protein: CASTPGQGTHNEQFF.